A selection of T cell receptor beta chains follows, all from one sample in a study of CD8 T cells in Susac syndrome. TCRdb re-called the immunoSEQ multiplex PCR reads through MiXCR, storing one row per CDR3 protein. The sample contains 95,000 to 150,000 distinct CDR3 sequences, around 96% of which appear only once. Sequencing was done on a sample of CD4+ T cells from PBMCs. These receptors originate from a human donor with Susac syndrome. The CDR3 runs from the conserved cysteine through the conserved F or W.

>TRBV2|TRBJ1-5
CASIREGNQPQHF
>TRBV12-3/TRBV12-4|TRBJ1-1
CASTTGVGTEAFF
>TRBV2|TRBJ1-1
CASSEAFMGVGAFF
>TRBV27|TRBJ2-1
CASSLGTGNIEQFF
>TRBV29-1|TRBJ1-4
CSGGQGEKLFF
>TRBV5-1|TRBJ2-7
CASRPGQSLYEQYF
>TRBV20-1|TRBJ2-3
CSGGSGDTQYF
>TRBV5-4|TRBJ2-5
CASSLEMSQGPFPLYF
>TRBV6-2/TRBV6-3|TRBJ2-6
CASSPRHFSGANVLTF
>TRBV7-2|TRBJ2-7
CASSLDIGSYEQYF
>TRBV29-1|TRBJ2-5
CSVALVGETQYF
>TRBV12-3/TRBV12-4|TRBJ1-5
CARRKGSSNQPQHF
>TRBV7-7|TRBJ2-3
CASSSGGADTQYF
>TRBV6-2/TRBV6-3|TRBJ2-7
CASSQDGYEQYF
>TRBV20-1|TRBJ1-2
CSAPLLQGNYGYTF